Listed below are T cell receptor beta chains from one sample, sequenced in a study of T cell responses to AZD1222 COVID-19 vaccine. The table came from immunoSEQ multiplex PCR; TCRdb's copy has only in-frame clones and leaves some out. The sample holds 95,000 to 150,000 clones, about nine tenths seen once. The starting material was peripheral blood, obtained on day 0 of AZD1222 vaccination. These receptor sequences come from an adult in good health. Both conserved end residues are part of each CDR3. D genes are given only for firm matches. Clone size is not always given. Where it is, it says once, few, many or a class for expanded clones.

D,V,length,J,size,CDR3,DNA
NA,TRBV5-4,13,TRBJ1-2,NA,CASSSPGVYGYTF,TGTGCCAGCAGCTCACCAGGGGTGTACGGCTACACCTTC
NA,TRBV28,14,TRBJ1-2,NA,CASGSPLHDYGYTF,TGTGCCAGCGGGTCTCCACTACACGACTATGGCTACACCTTC
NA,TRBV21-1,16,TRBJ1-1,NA,CASSKVRQGKNPEAFF,TGTGCCAGCAGCAAAGTTCGGCAGGGGAAGAATCCTGAAGCTTTCTTT
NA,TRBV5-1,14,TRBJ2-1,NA,CASSLAPPGPEQFF,TGCGCCAGCAGCTTGGCCCCTCCCGGTCCAGAGCAGTTCTTC
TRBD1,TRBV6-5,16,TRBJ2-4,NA,CASSYSPGGSGNIQYF,TGTGCCAGCAGTTACTCCCCAGGGGGATCGGGAAACATTCAGTACTTC
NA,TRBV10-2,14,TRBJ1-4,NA,CASSPGGESEKLFF,TGCGCCAGCAGTCCGGGGGGCGAGAGTGAAAAACTGTTTTTT
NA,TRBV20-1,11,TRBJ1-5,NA,CSARRLQPQHF,TGCAGTGCCCGGCGACTTCAGCCCCAGCATTTT
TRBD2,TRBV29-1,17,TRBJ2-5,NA,CSVEDRERGGYQETQYF,TGCAGCGTTGAAGACCGAGAGCGGGGGGGATACCAAGAGACCCAGTACTTC
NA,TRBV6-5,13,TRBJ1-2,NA,CASRRGLSDGYTF,TGTGCCAGCAGGCGGGGATTAAGTGATGGCTACACCTTC
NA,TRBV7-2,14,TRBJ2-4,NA,CASSRSLSGDIQYF,TGTGCCAGCAGCCGGAGTCTGTCGGGGGACATTCAGTACTTC
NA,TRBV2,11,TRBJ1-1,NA,CASRRTVEAFF,TGTGCCAGCAGAAGGACGGTCGAAGCTTTCTTT
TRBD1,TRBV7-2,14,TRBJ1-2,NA,CASSLDRGWYGYTF,TGTGCCAGCAGCTTGGACAGGGGTTGGTATGGCTACACCTTC
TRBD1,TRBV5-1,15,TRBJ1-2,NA,CASSPGGTEPYGYTF,TGCGCCAGCAGTCCCGGAGGGACAGAGCCCTATGGCTACACCTTC
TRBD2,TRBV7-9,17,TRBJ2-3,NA,CASSRRETSSSTDTQYF,TGTGCCAGCAGCCGTCGGGAGACTAGCTCAAGCACAGATACGCAGTATTTT
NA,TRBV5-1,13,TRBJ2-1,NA,CASSPGGVYEQFF,TGCGCCAGCAGCCCGGGCGGGGTCTATGAGCAGTTCTTC
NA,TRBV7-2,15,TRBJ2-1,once,CASSPQWGSYNEQFF,TGTGCCAGCAGCCCCCAGTGGGGCTCCTACAATGAGCAGTTCTTC
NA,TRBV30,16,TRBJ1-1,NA,CAWRVPFSTGNTEAFF,TGTGCCTGGAGGGTCCCATTTAGTACAGGGAACACTGAAGCTTTCTTT
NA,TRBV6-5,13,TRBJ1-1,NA,CASSYSGPAGAFF,TGTGCCAGCAGTTACTCGGGCCCCGCGGGAGCTTTCTTT
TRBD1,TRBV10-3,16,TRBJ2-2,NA,CAISRPPGTVPGELFF,TGTGCCATCAGTCGCCCCCCGGGGACAGTTCCCGGGGAGCTGTTTTTT
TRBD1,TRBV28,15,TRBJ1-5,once,CASSGQGAGEQPQHF,TGTGCCAGCAGTGGACAGGGGGCGGGAGAACAGCCCCAGCATTTT
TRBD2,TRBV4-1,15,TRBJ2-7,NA,CASSPTSGGAYEQYF,TGCGCCAGCAGCCCAACTAGCGGGGGGGCGTACGAGCAGTACTTC
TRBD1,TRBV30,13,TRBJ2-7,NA,CAWMGQGGWEQYF,TGTGCCTGGATGGGACAGGGCGGCTGGGAGCAGTACTTC
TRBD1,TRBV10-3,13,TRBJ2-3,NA,CAMAGQGADTQYF,TGTGCCATGGCAGGACAGGGGGCCGATACGCAGTATTTT
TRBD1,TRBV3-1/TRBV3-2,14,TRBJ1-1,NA,CASSTGGTGTEAFF,TGTGCCAGCAGCACAGGGGGGACGGGTACTGAAGCTTTCTTT
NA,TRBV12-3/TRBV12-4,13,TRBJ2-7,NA,CASSLVGSYEQYF,TGTGCCAGCAGTTTGGTCGGTTCCTACGAGCAGTACTTC
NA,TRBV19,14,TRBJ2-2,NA,CASRRDTNTGELFF,TGTGCCAGTAGACGGGACACCAACACCGGGGAGCTGTTTTTT
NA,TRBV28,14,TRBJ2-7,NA,CASSPRVYPYEQYF,TGTGCCAGCAGCCCTCGAGTCTATCCCTACGAGCAGTACTTC
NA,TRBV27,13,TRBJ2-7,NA,CASSLSGSYEQYF,TGTGCCAGCAGTTTGTCCGGGTCCTACGAGCAGTACTTC
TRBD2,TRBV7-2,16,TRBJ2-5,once,CASSWTSGSAGETQYF,TGTGCCAGCAGCTGGACTAGCGGGAGTGCCGGGGAGACCCAGTACTTC